This T cell receptor (beta chain) comes out of a study of monozygotic twins with inflammatory bowel disease. Germline V gene data show CDR1 as SNHLY and CDR2 as FYNNEI. The CDR3 totals 16 residues. Eight distinct reactions (per sample) were used to make the cDNA. The cDNA of both the TCRalpha and TCRbeta chains was subjected to two nested PCRs of around 16 and 10 cycles. Reprocessing the 5' RACE reads, TCRdb reports a single entry for every CDR3 protein and omits DNA. Reported are 300,000 to 400,000 distinct CDR3 sequences; the ten largest clones contain 2% to 2.5%. Investigators extracted total RNA from whole blood and did not sort T cells.

The sequencing input was blood. This receptor was identified in a human donor with ulcerative colitis or Crohn's disease, or a healthy co-twin of an affected twin (not recorded which). The chain recombines TRBV2 with TRBJ2-2; the D call of TRBD2 rests on TCRdb alone, since no DNA is present to check it. The CDR3 sequence: CASRRWGLAGTGELFF.